These 12 T cell receptor beta chains were sequenced from one sample in a study of graft-versus-host responses after intestinal transplantation. What these receptors recognize is not known. Data came from immunoSEQ multiplex PCR; TCRdb stores just in-frame clones and leaves some out. The top ten hold around 0.83% of the sample, which has about 85,000 clones, 80% to 85% seen once. Sequencing used unstimulated CD4+ T cells sorted from spleen or lymph node cells, obtained before intestinal transplant. These receptors were obtained from a human donor who received an intestinal transplant.

The genes are TRBV5-4 and TRBJ2-1; 10 bases align to TRBD2. V was clipped by 7 bases and J by 9 bases; unmatched bases: 13. Germline assignment: CDR1 SGHNT and CDR2 YYREEE (reference sequence). The CDR3 is 15 residues long. CDR3 in amino acids: CASSDMASGSREQFF. CDR3 DNA: TGTGCCAGCTCCGATATGGCTAGCGGGAGTCGTGAGCAGTTCTTC.

The chain carries TRBV29-1 and TRBJ1-5; 8 bases fit TRBD1. The J segment lost 7 bases and the V segment lost 4 bases, leaving 9 bases of the junction unmatched. Germline CDR1 reads SQVTM; CDR2 reads ANQGSEA. This CDR3 comprises 14 residues. The CDR3 reads CSVVPGGQGQPQHF. CDR3 DNA: TGCAGCGTTGTTCCAGGGGGCCAAGGCCAGCCCCAGCATTTT.

The chain links TRBV7-9 to TRBJ1-2, with D perhaps TRBD1 (5 bases). This CDR3 region has 19 residues. The V gene's germline CDR1 is SEHNR and CDR2 FQNEAQ (reference sequence). V was shortened by 1 base and J by 4 bases, with 25 bases between the two germline ends. This CDR3 is CASSLGSAFGGAPGYGYTF. In nucleotides, the CDR3 is TGTGCCAGCAGCTTAGGGAGTGCGTTTGGAGGGGCGCCAGGCTATGGCTACACCTTC.

The CDR3 sequence: CASSSQGYEQYF. The CDR3 DNA reads as TGTGCCAGCTCATCACAGGGGTACGAGCAGTACTTC. The chain couples TRBV18 to TRBJ2-7, with 7 positions matching TRBD1. V lost 5 bases, J lost 4 bases, and 2 bases stayed unmatched. CDR1 and CDR2 from the germline V gene are KGHSH and LQKENI. The CDR3 is 12 residues long.

This clone was recorded once. A junction end diverges from the germline sequence, so it may reflect a read error. The chain joins TRBV11-3 to TRBJ2-1; D remains ambiguous. Germline V CDR1 and CDR2: SGHNT, YENEEA. The CDR3 spans 13 residues. The chain's CDR3 is CASSLDLYNEQFF. CDR3 sequence (DNA): TGTGCCAGCAGCCTAGACCTATACAATGAGCAGTTCTTC. The full variable domain, in which reference TRBV11-3 and TRBJ2-1 provide the parts outside the CDR3, is EAGVVQSPRYKIIEKKQPVAFWCNPISGHNTLYWYLQNLGQGPELLIRYENEEAVDDSQLPKDRFSAERLKGVDSTLKIQPAELGDSAVYLCASSLDLYNEQFFGPGTRLTVL.

The chain couples TRBV2 to TRBJ2-2, with D possibly matching TRBD1 (8 bases). Germline CDR1 reads SNHLY; CDR2 reads FYNNEI. The ends were cut back, 6 bases at V and 3 bases at J, with 14 bases in the middle. The length of the CDR3 is 15 residues. The chain's CDR3 is CASSGQGGDTGELFF. For the CDR3, the DNA is TGTGCCAGCAGCGGACAGGGAGGGGACACCGGGGAGCTGTTTTTT.

The chain employs TRBV5-1 and TRBJ2-5, with D tentatively TRBD1 (6 bases). The germline V gene has CDR1 SGHRS and CDR2 YFSETQ. With 4 bases removed from V and 3 bases from J, the gap between germline ends came to 16 bases. The CDR3 is 15 amino acids. CDR3 in DNA: TGCGCCAGCAGCGGTTTAGGGGGTTTCAAAGAGACCCAGTACTTC. Translating gives CASSGLGGFKETQYF.

This clone was detected only a few times. The rearrangement links TRBV6-1 to TRBJ1-2; 8 bases are shared with TRBD1. Trimming took 0 bases from V and 4 from J; bases not matched to a gene: 4. In germline, CDR1 is MNHNS, CDR2 SASEGT. CDR3 size: 15 residues. The CDR3 DNA is TGTGCCAGCAGTGAAGCGCCAGGACAGGGCTATGGCTACACCTTC. This translates into CASSEAPGQGYGYTF.

The sample holds one count of this clone. V usage is TRBV10-3 and J usage is TRBJ2-1, with 9 bases identical to TRBD2. Per the germline V gene, CDR1 is ENHRY and CDR2 is SYGVKD. J was trimmed by 15 bases and V by 10 bases; bases with no gene match: 7. The CDR3 totals 10 residues. The CDR3 coding sequence is TGTGCCAGAACCGGGACTAGCTTGTTCTTC. Protein: CARTGTSLFF.

The rearrangement links TRBV28 to TRBJ1-1; no clear D gene. Deletions cut 6 bases from V and 3 bases from J, with 5 bases between. Germline V gene lookup returns CDR1 MDHEN and CDR2 SYDVKM. CDR3 length: 11 residues. The CDR3 spells CASRADTEAFF. As DNA, the CDR3 is TGTGCCAGCAGGGCAGACACTGAAGCTTTCTTT.

The rearrangement links TRBV7-5 to TRBJ2-5; TRBD1, the D gene given by the table, was not confirmed from the DNA. TRBV7-5 is deemed a pseudogene. The CDR3 is 15 amino acids. The CDR3 sequence: CARSRGVQGMETQYF. CDR3 DNA sequence: TGTGCCAGAAGCCGCGGCGTACAGGGGATGGAGACCCAGTACTTC.

The chain couples TRBV27 to TRBJ1-5; D uncertain. The CDR3 is 13 amino acids. Germline-derived CDR1 and CDR2 are MNHEY and SMNVEV (reference sequence). The V and J ends lost 3 bases and 7 bases respectively, with 10 bases between them. The DNA of the CDR3 is TGTGCCAGCAGTTTGGAGAGGAGGCAGCCCCAGCATTTT. This encodes CASSLERRQPQHF.